One T cell receptor beta chain is described in this entry. Antigen specificity is unknown. Exclusion of a patient followed from autoimmune disease history or systemic immunosuppression. CDR3 length equals 14 residues. Germline CDR1 SGHDN, CDR2 FVKESK. J lost 5 bases, V lost 4 bases, and 1 base had no gene match. This entry comes from a study of OX40 agonist ivuxolimab in advanced cancers. General study findings and limits: Compared with CD4+, CD8+ T cells on average had more expanded clones. People who partly responded at 0.1-3.0 mg/kg had some of the least clonal expansion seen. No determination was made of the antigen specificity of the expanded peripheral T cells.

TCRdb's copy holds only in-frame clones and misses some; the assay was immunoSEQ multiplex PCR. The data contain approximately 100,000 clones, about 90% of them singletons. This material consisted of CD4+ or CD8+ T cells sorted from blood, taken in a trial of the OX40 agonist ivuxolimab. The genes are TRBV14 and TRBJ1-5, with TRBD1 matching 11 bases. The sequence came from an adult with an advanced solid tumor such as melanoma, head and neck, liver or kidney cancer. For the CDR3, the DNA is TGTGCCAGCAGCCGGACAGGGGGCGATCAGCCCCAGCATTTT. It encodes CASSRTGGDQPQHF.